A selection of T cell receptor beta chains follows, all from one sample in a study of CD8 T cells in Susac syndrome. Each CDR3 protein gets one entry after TCRdb re-called the immunoSEQ multiplex PCR reads with MiXCR. Among 70,000 to 75,000 distinct CDR3 sequences listed, roughly 93% were seen once. Sequences were obtained from CD4+ T cells from PBMCs. These receptors were collected from a human donor with Susac syndrome. Each CDR3 is given with its conserved first and last residue. Each record gives: J gene, clone size, D gene, V gene, CDR3 DNA, CDR3 protein. A D gene is named only where the DNA matches it firmly. Not every row has a clone size; where given, it reads once, few, many or a size class.

TRBJ2-2	-	TRBD1	TRBV18	TGTGCCAGCTCACCTGGACTATTCGGGACAGGAAAAAACACCGGGGAGCTGTTTTTT	CASSPGLFGTGKNTGELFF
TRBJ1-2	once	-	TRBV12-3/TRBV12-4	TGTGCCAGCAACCCAGAGGGGCGGGGGGCCTCTAACTATGGCTACACCTTC	CASNPEGRGASNYGYTF
TRBJ2-3	-	-	TRBV20-1	TGCAGTGCTAGAATCGCCGGGGTGAGGACAGATACGCAGTATTTT	CSARIAGVRTDTQYF
TRBJ2-3	-	-	TRBV5-1	TGCGCCAGCAGGGAGGGGGACAGCACAGATACGCAGTATTTT	CASREGDSTDTQYF
TRBJ2-5	-	TRBD1	TRBV6-5	TGTGCCAGCAGGCGGACAGGATACCAAGGGACCCAGTACTTC	CASRRTGYQGTQYF
TRBJ2-2	-	-	TRBV11-2	TGTGCCAGCAGCGGACTGCTGGGCACCGGGGAGCTGTTTTTT	CASSGLLGTGELFF
TRBJ2-5	-	-	TRBV5-1	TGCGCCAGCAGCTTGCAGGCTACCCAGTACTTC	CASSLQATQYF
TRBJ2-2	-	TRBD2	TRBV6-5	TGTGCCAGCACTTTAGGACTAGCGGGGTCAACCGGGGAGCTGTTTTTT	CASTLGLAGSTGELFF
TRBJ1-5	-	-	TRBV29-1	TGCAGCGTTCGGAATGGCAATCAGCCCCAGCATTTT	CSVRNGNQPQHF
TRBJ1-2	-	-	TRBV5-1	TGCGCCAGCAGCGCCGGGACACCTGAATATGGCTACACCTTC	CASSAGTPEYGYTF
TRBJ1-2	-	-	TRBV4-2	TGTGCCAGCAGCCAAGATATGACTCCCTTGGGCTATGGCTACACCTTC	CASSQDMTPLGYGYTF
TRBJ2-1	-	TRBD1	TRBV19	TGTGCCAGTAGTATAGGAGGGACAGGGCTAAAGAATGAGCAGTTCTTC	CASSIGGTGLKNEQFF
TRBJ2-3	-	-	TRBV7-2	TGTGCCAGCAGCAACCACGGGGGAAGTAAGGCTGATACGCAGTATTTT	CASSNHGGSKADTQYF
TRBJ2-4	-	-	TRBV3-1	TGTGCCAGCAGCCAGCATCCGGGACGGCAAAGAGGGAACATTCAGTACTTC	CASSQHPGRQRGNIQYF
TRBJ2-3	-	-	TRBV6-5	TGTGCCAGCAGTTATTCCGGGGGCAGGATGCAGTATTTT	CASSYSGGRMQYF
TRBJ2-1	-	TRBD2	TRBV6-5	TGTGCCAGCAGTCCGGGACTAGGAGTCAATGAGCAGTTCTTC	CASSPGLGVNEQFF
TRBJ2-7	-	-	TRBV19	TGTGCCAGTACCATCGGACCGGGCCCATACGAGCAGTACTTC	CASTIGPGPYEQYF
TRBJ2-7	-	TRBD1	TRBV18	TGTGCCAGCTCACCATCGTACCTAACAGGGGGCCCCTACGAGCAGTACTTC	CASSPSYLTGGPYEQYF
TRBJ2-2	once	TRBD1	TRBV7-2	TGTGCCAGCAGCTTAGTGGGGACAGGTGTAACCGGGGAGCTGTTTTTT	CASSLVGTGVTGELFF
TRBJ2-3	-	-	TRBV5-6	TGTGCCAGCAGCGCCGGCCCAGATACGCAGTATTTT	CASSAGPDTQYF
TRBJ2-1	-	TRBD1	TRBV5-1	TGCGCCAGCAGCCCACGACAGGGAAACTACAATGAGCAGTTCTTC	CASSPRQGNYNEQFF
TRBJ1-4	-	TRBD1	TRBV18	TGTGCCAGCTCAGCGGACAGGGGCGAAAAACTGTTTTTT	CASSADRGEKLFF
TRBJ2-3	-	-	TRBV7-2	TGTGCCAGCAGCCCGTCCTACGAACCAGATACGCAGTATTTT	CASSPSYEPDTQYF
TRBJ1-2	-	-	TRBV30	TGTGCCTGGAGCGGCACTAACTATGGCTACACCTTC	CAWSGTNYGYTF